The 9 T cell receptor beta chains below come from one sample, sequenced in a study of post-analysis software for immune sequencing data. The antigens these receptors bind are not known. cDNA libraries for TCR beta contained unique molecular identifiers. TCRdb analysed the PCR reads with MiXCR anew, one entry per CDR3 protein. The table has 700,000 to 800,000 distinct CDR3 sequences, roughly 29% seen once; the top ten hold under 0.7%. General study results and limits: The study found TRBV5-6, TRBV5-1 and TRBV20-1 among several TRBV segments more frequent in patients than controls.

The source material was blood. These TCRs come from a girl between 5 and 17 years old with multiple sclerosis.

Ten or more counts support this clonotype. The genes are TRBV10-3 and TRBJ2-1, with 13 bases aligning to TRBD2. V was pared by 11 bases and J by 10 bases, with 5 bases of the junction left unmatched. Per the germline V gene, CDR1 is ENHRY and CDR2 is SYGVKD. This CDR3 is 12 amino acids long. CDR3 sequence reads: CASAGLAGEQFF. CDR3 bases: TGTGCCTCGGCGGGACTAGCGGGAGAGCAGTTCTTC.

This clonotype has ten or more counts. V gene TRBV12-3 or TRBV12-4 combines with J gene TRBJ2-1, with D perhaps TRBD2 (6 bases). This CDR3 has 14 residues. Trimming took 5 bases from V and 7 from J, leaving 15 bases between them. CDR3 sequence (DNA): TGTGCCAGCAGTCTAGACCCGGGAGTGAATGAGCAGTTCTTC. This translates into CASSLDPGVNEQFF.

This sequence joins TRBV20-1 and TRBJ1-2; tentatively, D is TRBD1 (5 bases). The germline V and J ends were trimmed by 6 bases and 3 bases, with 17 bases remaining between them. The CDR3 is 14 residues long. Germline V gene sequence: CDR1 DFQATT, CDR2 SNEGSKA (reference sequence). The CDR3 region is CSATWGGADYGYTF. The CDR3 nucleotides are TGCAGTGCAACTTGGGGGGGAGCGGACTATGGCTACACCTTC.

The chain joins TRBV5-1 to TRBJ2-1, with 9 bases lining up with TRBD2. Trimming cost V 3 bases and J 8 bases; bases outside gene matches: 12. Germline V gene data show CDR1 as SGHRS and CDR2 as YFSETQ. The CDR3 loop spans 16 amino acids. CDR3 region: CASSYRPGLAPDEQFF. The CDR3 DNA is TGCGCCAGCAGCTACCGACCGGGACTAGCTCCCGATGAGCAGTTCTTC.

This clonotype was counted between two and nine times. The chain links TRBV12-3 or TRBV12-4 to TRBJ1-6; D possibly corresponds to TRBD1 (5 bases). Trimming took 6 bases from V and 10 from J, leaving 19 bases between them. This CDR3 has 15 residues. Here the CDR3 reads CASSSYRIPSSPLHF. The CDR3 DNA follows: TGTGCCAGCAGCTCATACAGGATCCCGAGCTCACCCCTCCACTTT.

The chain combines TRBV5-1 with TRBJ1-2, with D uncertain. V was pared by 2 bases and J by 4 bases, with 18 bases between. The germline gives CDR1 SGHRS, CDR2 YFSETQ. This CDR3 has 16 amino acids. In DNA, the CDR3 is TGCGCCAGCAGCTTTAGCCTAGAAGGTCGGCTCTATGGCTACACCTTC. The encoded protein is CASSFSLEGRLYGYTF.

The V gene is TRBV7-2, the J gene TRBJ2-3; possibly TRBD1 for D (5 bases). Germline-derived CDR1 and CDR2 are SGHTA and FQGNSA. With 5 bases removed from V and 3 bases from J, the gap between germline ends came to 15 bases. CDR3 length: 15 amino acids. This CDR3 is CASSPAGILTDTQYF. CDR3 sequence (DNA): TGTGCCAGCAGCCCAGCAGGGATTTTGACAGATACGCAGTATTTT.

This sequence joins TRBV7-2 and TRBJ2-5; 12 bases fit TRBD1. The ends lost 5 bases at V and 5 bases at J; junction bases unmatched: 9. The CDR3 consists of 16 residues. The germline gives CDR1 SGHTA, CDR2 FQGNSA. CDR3 protein: CASSTRDRGQYETQYF. As DNA, the CDR3 is TGTGCCAGCAGCACGCGGGACAGGGGGCAGTACGAGACCCAGTACTTC.

As to this clonotype: The conserved phenylalanine or tryptophan is not found at the CDR3 terminus, so this likely reflects a read error. The chain combines TRBV3-1 with TRBJ1-5; D is unclear. CDR1 and CDR2 (germline): LGHDT, YNNKEL (reference sequence). Trimming took off 2 bases at V and 5 bases at J, with 4 bases between the two ends. This CDR3 region has 12 residues. The CDR3 bases are TGTGCCAGCAGCCAACCAGATCAGCCCCAGCATGTT. It is translated as CASSQPDQPQHV.